This TCR beta chain was sequenced in a study of shared clonotypes between healthy human individuals. Study results and limitations: Memory subsets generally showed lower estimated richness than naive subsets. Clonotype sharing among donors, it was expected, would be affected by sequencing depth.

Donation came from healthy HIV-negative adults that had no recent acute infections or vaccinations. As for this clone: As yet, its antigen is unknown.

Methods used by the authors: Filtering was not the same, since immunoSEQ gave junction-only sequences without quality scores. Method: immunoSEQ multiplex PCR; TCRdb's copy keeps in-frame clones and lacks some. V, J and clone size are taken as reported in that table, and D and trimming were inferred from the DNA itself. The data hold approximately 2.5 million clones, with 90% to 95% observed a single time. Sample: naive CD4+ T cells sorted from blood. As to subset: CD45RA+ positively selected. The receptor was isolated from a man younger than 30 in good health.

Written as DNA, the CDR3 is TGCGCCAGCAGCGCCGGACTAGCGGGATTCACCGGGGAGCTGTTTTTT. Its protein is CASSAGLAGFTGELFF. The genes are TRBV5-1 and TRBJ2-2, with 12 bases lining up with TRBD2. This CDR3 region has 16 residues. Germline V gene data show CDR1 as SGHRS and CDR2 as YFSETQ. J lost 4 bases, V lost 4 bases, and 5 bases had no gene match.